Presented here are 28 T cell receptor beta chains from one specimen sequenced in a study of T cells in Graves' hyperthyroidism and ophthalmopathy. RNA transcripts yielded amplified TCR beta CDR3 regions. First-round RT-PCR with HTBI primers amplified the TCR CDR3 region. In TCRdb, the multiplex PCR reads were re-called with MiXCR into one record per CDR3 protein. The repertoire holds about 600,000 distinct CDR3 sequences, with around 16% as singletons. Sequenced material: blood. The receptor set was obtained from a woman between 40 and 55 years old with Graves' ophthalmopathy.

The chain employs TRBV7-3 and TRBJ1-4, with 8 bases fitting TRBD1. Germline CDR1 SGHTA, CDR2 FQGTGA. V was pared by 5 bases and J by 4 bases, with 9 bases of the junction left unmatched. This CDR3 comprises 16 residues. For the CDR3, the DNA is TGTGCCAGCAGCCTCCAGCCGGGACAGGTTAATGAAAAACTGTTTTTT. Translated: CASSLQPGQVNEKLFF.

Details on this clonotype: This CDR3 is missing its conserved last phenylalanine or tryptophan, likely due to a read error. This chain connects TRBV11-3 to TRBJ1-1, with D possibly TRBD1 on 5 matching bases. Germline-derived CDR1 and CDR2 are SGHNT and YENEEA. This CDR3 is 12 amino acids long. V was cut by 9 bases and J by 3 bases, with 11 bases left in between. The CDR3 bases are TGTGCCAGGAGGAGGGGAGACACTGAAGCTTTCCTT. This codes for CARRRGDTEAFL.

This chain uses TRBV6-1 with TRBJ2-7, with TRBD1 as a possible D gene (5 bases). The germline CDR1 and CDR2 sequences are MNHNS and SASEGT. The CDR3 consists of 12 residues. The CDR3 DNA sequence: TGTTCATCCCGCAGGGACTCCTACGAGCAGTACTTC. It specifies CSSRRDSYEQYF.

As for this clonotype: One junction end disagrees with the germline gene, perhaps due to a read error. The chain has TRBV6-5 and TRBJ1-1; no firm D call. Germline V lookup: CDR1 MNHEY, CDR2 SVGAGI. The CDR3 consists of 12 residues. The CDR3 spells CASGYMDTEAFF. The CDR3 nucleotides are TGTGCCAGCGGTTATATGGACACTGAAGCTTTCTTT.

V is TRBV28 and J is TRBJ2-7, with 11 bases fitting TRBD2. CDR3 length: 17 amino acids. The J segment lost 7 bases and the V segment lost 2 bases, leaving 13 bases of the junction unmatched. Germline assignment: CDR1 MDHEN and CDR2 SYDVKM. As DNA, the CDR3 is TGTGCCAGCAGTTTAGACAGTAGCGGGAGGGCCGCGGTAGAGCAGTACTTC. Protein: CASSLDSSGRAAVEQYF.

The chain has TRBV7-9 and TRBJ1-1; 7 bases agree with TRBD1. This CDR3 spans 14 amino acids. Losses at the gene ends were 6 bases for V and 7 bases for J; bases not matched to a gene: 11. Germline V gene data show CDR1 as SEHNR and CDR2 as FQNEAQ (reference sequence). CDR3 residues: CASRKEVQGYEAFF. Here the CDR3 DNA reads TGTGCCAGCAGAAAAGAGGTACAGGGGTATGAAGCTTTCTTT.

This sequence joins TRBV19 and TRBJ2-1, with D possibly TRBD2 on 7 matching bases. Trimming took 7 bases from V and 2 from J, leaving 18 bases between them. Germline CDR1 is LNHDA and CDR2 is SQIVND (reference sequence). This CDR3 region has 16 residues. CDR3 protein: CASTIGGGAPYNEQFF. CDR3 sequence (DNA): TGTGCCAGTACCATTGGAGGGGGGGCCCCCTACAATGAGCAGTTCTTC. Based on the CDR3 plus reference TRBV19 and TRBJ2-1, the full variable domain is DGGITQSPKYLFRKEGQNVTLSCEQNLNHDAMYWYRQDPGQGLRLIYYSQIVNDFQKGDIAEGYSVSREKKESFPLTVTSAQKNPTAFYLCASTIGGGAPYNEQFFGPGTRLTVL.

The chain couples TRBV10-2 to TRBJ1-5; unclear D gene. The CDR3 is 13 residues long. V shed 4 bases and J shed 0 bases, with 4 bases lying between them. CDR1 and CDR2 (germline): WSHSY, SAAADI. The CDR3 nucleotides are TGCGCCAGCAGTGTTACTAGCAATCAGCCCCAGCATTTT. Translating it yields CASSVTSNQPQHF.

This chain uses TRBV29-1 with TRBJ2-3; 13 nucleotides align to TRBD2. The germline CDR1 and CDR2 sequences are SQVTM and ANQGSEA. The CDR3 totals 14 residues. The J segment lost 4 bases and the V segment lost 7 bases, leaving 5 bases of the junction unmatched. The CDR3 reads CSAEGLAGSDTQYF. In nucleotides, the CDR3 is TGCAGCGCAGAGGGACTAGCGGGGTCAGATACGCAGTATTTT.

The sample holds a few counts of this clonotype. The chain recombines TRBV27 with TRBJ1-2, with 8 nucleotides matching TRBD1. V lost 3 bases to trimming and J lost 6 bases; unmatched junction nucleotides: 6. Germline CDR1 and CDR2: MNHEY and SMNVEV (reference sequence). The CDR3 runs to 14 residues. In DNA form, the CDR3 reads TGTGCCAGCAGTTTGAACAGACAGGGGCATGGCTACACCTTC. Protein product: CASSLNRQGHGYTF.

CDR3 DNA: TGTGCCAGCAAACGAGGGGGCGGGTCTGGCTACACCTTC. This translates into CASKRGGGSGYTF. The rearrangement links TRBV28 to TRBJ1-2, with TRBD1 identical over 7 bases. The V gene's germline CDR1 is MDHEN and CDR2 SYDVKM. The J segment lost 7 bases and the V segment lost 7 bases, leaving 9 bases of the junction unmatched. The CDR3 contains 13 residues.

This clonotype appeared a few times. CDR3 loop: CSASIGIRSEAFF. The CDR3 DNA follows: TGCAGTGCTAGTATTGGGATCAGGTCTGAAGCTTTCTTT. The chain links TRBV20-1 to TRBJ1-1, with D hard to call. V lost 3 bases and J lost 6, with 14 bases in between. The CDR3 is 13 amino acids. Germline-derived CDR1 and CDR2 are DFQATT and SNEGSKA (reference sequence).

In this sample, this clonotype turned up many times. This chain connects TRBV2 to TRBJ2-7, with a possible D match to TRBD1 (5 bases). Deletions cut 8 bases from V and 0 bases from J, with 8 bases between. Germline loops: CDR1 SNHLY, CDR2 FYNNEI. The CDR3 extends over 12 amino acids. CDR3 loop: CASDRNSYEQYF. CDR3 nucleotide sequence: TGTGCCAGCGACAGAAACTCCTACGAGCAGTACTTC.

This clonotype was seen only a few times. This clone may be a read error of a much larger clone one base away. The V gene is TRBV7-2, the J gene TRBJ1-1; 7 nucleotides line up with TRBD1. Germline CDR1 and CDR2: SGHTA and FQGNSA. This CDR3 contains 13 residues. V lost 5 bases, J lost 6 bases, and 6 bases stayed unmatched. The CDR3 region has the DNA TGTGCCAGCAGCCTGACAGGGTTCTCTGAAGCTTTCTTT. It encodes CASSLTGFSEAFF.

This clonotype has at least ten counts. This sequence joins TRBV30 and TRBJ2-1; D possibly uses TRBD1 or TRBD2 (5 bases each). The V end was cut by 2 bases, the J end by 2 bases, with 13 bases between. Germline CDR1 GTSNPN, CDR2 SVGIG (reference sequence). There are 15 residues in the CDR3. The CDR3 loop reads CAWSLDPGPYNEQFF. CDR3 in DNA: TGTGCCTGGAGTCTTGACCCGGGACCCTACAATGAGCAGTTCTTC.

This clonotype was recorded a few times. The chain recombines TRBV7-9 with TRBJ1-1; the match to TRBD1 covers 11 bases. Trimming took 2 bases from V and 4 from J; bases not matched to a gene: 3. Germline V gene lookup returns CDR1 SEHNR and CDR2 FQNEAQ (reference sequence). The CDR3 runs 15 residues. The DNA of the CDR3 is TGTGCCAGCAGCTTATCTGGGACAGGGGGCACTGAAGCTTTCTTT. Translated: CASSLSGTGGTEAFF.

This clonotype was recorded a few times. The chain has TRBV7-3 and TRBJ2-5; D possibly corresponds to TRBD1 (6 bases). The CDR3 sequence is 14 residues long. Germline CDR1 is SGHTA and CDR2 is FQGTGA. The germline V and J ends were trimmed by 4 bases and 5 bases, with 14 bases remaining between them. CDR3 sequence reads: CASSSNGGAETQYF. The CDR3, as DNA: TGTGCCAGCAGCTCGAATGGGGGCGCGGAGACCCAGTACTTC.

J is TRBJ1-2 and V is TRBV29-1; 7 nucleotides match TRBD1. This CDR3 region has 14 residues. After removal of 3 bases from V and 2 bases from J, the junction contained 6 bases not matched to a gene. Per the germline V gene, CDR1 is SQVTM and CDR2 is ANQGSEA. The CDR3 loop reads CSVDLRGDNYGYTF. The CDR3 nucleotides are TGCAGCGTTGACCTCAGGGGGGACAACTATGGCTACACCTTC.

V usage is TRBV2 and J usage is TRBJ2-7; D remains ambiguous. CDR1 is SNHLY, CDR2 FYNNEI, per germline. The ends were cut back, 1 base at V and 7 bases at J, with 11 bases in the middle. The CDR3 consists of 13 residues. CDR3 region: CASSEESSREQYF. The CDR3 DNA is TGTGCCAGCAGTGAAGAATCCAGTCGAGAGCAGTACTTC.

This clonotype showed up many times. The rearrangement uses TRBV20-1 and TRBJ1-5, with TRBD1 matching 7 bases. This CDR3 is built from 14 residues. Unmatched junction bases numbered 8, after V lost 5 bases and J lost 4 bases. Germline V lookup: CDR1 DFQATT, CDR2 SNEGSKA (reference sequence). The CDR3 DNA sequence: TGCAGTGCTGGGGGACAGTTCCTTAATCAGCCCCAGCATTTT. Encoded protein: CSAGGQFLNQPQHF.

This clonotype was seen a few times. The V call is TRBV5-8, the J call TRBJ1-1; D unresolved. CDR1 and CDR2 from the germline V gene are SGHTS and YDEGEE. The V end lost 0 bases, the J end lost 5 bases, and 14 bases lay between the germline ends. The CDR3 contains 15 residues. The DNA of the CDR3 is TGTGCCAGCAGCTTGGGGCGCTCTCGGGGAACTGAAGCTTTCTTT. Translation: CASSLGRSRGTEAFF.

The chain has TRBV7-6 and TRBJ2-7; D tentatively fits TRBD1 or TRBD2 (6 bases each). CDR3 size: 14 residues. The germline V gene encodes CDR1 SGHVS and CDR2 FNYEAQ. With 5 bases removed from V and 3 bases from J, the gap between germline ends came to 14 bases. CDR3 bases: TGTGCCAGCAGCCCCGTCGGGGGCGGCTACGAGCAGTACTTC. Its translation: CASSPVGGGYEQYF.

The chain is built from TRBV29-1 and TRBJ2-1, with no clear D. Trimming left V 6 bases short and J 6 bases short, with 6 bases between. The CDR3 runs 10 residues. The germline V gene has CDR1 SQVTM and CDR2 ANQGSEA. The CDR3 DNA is TGCAGCGTAAGGTCCAATGAGCAGTTCTTC. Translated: CSVRSNEQFF.

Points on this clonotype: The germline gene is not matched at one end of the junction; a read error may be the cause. The CDR3 bases are TGTGCCAGCAAGACAGGGCGGTACACTCAAGCTTTCTTT. Translating gives CASKTGRYTQAFF. V is TRBV19 and J is TRBJ1-1; 7 bases match TRBD1. The CDR3 covers 13 residues. Germline CDR1 reads LNHDA; CDR2 reads SQIVND (reference sequence).

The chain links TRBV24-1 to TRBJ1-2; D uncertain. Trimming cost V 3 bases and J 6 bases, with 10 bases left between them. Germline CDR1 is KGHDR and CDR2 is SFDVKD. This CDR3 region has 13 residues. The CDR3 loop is CATSDPGIHGYTF. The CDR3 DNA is TGTGCCACCAGTGATCCGGGGATACATGGCTACACCTTC.

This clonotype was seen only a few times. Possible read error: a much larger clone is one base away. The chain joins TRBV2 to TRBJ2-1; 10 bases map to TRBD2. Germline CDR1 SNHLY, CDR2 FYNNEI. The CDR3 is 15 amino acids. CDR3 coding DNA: TGTGCCAGCAGGGCCGGGACTAGCGTCGGCAATAAGCAGTTCTTC. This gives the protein CASRAGTSVGNKQFF.

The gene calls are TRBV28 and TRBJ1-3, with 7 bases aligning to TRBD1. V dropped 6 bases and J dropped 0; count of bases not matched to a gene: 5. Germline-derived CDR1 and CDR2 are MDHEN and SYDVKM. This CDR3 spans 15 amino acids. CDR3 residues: CASRETGRSGNTIYF. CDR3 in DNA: TGTGCCAGCAGGGAGACAGGGCGCTCTGGAAACACCATATATTTT.

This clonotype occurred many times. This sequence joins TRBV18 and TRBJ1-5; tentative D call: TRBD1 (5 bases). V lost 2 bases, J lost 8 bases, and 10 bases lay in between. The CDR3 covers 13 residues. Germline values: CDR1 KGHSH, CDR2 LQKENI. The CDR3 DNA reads TGTGCCAGCTCACCAGGGGGGTTCAAGCCCCAGCATTTT. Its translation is CASSPGGFKPQHF.